Listed below are T cell receptor beta chains from one sample, sequenced in a study of human thymus T cells. Here immunoSEQ multiplex PCR was the method, and the copy in TCRdb shows in-frame clones only, minus some. The data contain under 95,000 clones, 90% to 95% of them singletons. Specimen: thymus tissue. The receptors come from a girl less than two years old with a congenital heart defect but otherwise immunologically healthy. CDR3s include the opening cysteine and the closing phenylalanine or tryptophan. Each record gives: CDR3 protein, V gene, J gene.

CDR3aa: CASSIRTVFYGYTF; v_gene: TRBV19; j_gene: TRBJ1-2
CDR3aa: CASSPRPGLATYTGELFF; v_gene: TRBV13; j_gene: TRBJ2-2
CDR3aa: CSAGPGHGSYEQYF; v_gene: TRBV29-1; j_gene: TRBJ2-7
CDR3aa: CASSPAALAQETQYF; v_gene: TRBV7-2; j_gene: TRBJ2-5
CDR3aa: CASSGPGQKVTEAFF; v_gene: TRBV6-6; j_gene: TRBJ1-1
CDR3aa: CASTVYPSGTVDTQYF; v_gene: TRBV13; j_gene: TRBJ2-3
CDR3aa: CASSQDISGFPDEDNEQFF; v_gene: TRBV14; j_gene: TRBJ2-1
CDR3aa: CASSQDVGLGPSGELFF; v_gene: TRBV4-2; j_gene: TRBJ2-2
CDR3aa: CASGFGGPRGNQPQHF; v_gene: TRBV12-5; j_gene: TRBJ1-5
CDR3aa: CASSHLGEGERGTEAFF; v_gene: TRBV25-1; j_gene: TRBJ1-1
CDR3aa: CASSYVWEKETQYF; v_gene: TRBV6-6; j_gene: TRBJ2-5
CDR3aa: CASSLALANYGYTF; v_gene: TRBV28; j_gene: TRBJ1-2
CDR3aa: CASSPPETDSNYGYTF; v_gene: TRBV18; j_gene: TRBJ1-2
CDR3aa: CAWSVRPRGGQETQYF; v_gene: TRBV30; j_gene: TRBJ2-5
CDR3aa: CASRGFEGTEAFF; v_gene: TRBV9; j_gene: TRBJ1-1
CDR3aa: CSAGRGFGYTF; v_gene: TRBV20-1; j_gene: TRBJ1-2
CDR3aa: CASSLSPGPSAYEQYF; v_gene: TRBV4-1; j_gene: TRBJ2-7
CDR3aa: CASSLFRTPSGSQETQYF; v_gene: TRBV27; j_gene: TRBJ2-5
CDR3aa: CASSLETETQYF; v_gene: TRBV11-2; j_gene: TRBJ2-5
CDR3aa: CASSIRERGSNTGELFF; v_gene: TRBV19; j_gene: TRBJ2-2
CDR3aa: CASSDLEANEQFF; v_gene: TRBV10-2; j_gene: TRBJ2-1
CDR3aa: CASSLGVERREKLFF; v_gene: TRBV5-8; j_gene: TRBJ1-4
CDR3aa: CASSPSITDRAGQPQHF; v_gene: TRBV4-2; j_gene: TRBJ1-5
CDR3aa: CASIYSQRFWSEQYF; v_gene: TRBV10-2; j_gene: TRBJ2-7
CDR3aa: CASSLPGQGNEVVLRAEQYF; v_gene: TRBV5-1; j_gene: TRBJ2-7
CDR3aa: CASSLRQGGDEQYF; v_gene: TRBV7-2; j_gene: TRBJ2-7
CDR3aa: CASSEERPANVLTF; v_gene: TRBV10-2; j_gene: TRBJ2-6
CDR3aa: CASSQGYRGSEKLFF; v_gene: TRBV14; j_gene: TRBJ1-4